This T cell receptor (beta chain) was sequenced in a study of shared clonotypes between healthy human individuals. V trimming: 3 bases; J trimming: 4 bases; junction bases outside the gene matches: 3. The length of the CDR3 is 13 residues. Germline CDR1 reads GTSNPN; CDR2 reads SVGIG (reference sequence). With respect to this clone: Its antigen is not identified. The sample contains more than one DNA sequence encoding this CDR3.

Points from the study as a whole: It was the few donors that limited the genetic and exposure-history diversity represented.

The unsorted samples had tens of millions of PBMCs used for genomic DNA. Authors' methods: Junction-only sequences produced by ImmunoSEQ had no quality scores, so filtering differed. Profiled with immunoSEQ multiplex PCR; TCRdb holds only in-frame clones, not every one. V and J calls and clone size are copied from that table; D and trimming were computed from the DNA. The sample shows around 510,000 clones, roughly four fifths of them seen only once. Sequenced sample: PBMCs. The source is a woman aged 40-49 years in good health. Some clones in this sample may be carry-over from other donors' samples. The chain has TRBV30 and TRBJ1-1; 9 bases agree with TRBD1. CDR3 loop: CAWSTGGGTEAFF. CDR3 coding DNA: TGTGCCTGGAGCACAGGGGGCGGCACTGAAGCTTTCTTT.